This entry lists 10 T cell receptor beta chains sequenced from one sample in a study of T cell responses to AZD1222 COVID-19 vaccine. The method was immunoSEQ multiplex PCR; TCRdb's version includes in-frame clones alone and lacks a portion of them. The sample yields under 95,000 clones, approximately 86% seen once. The sample in question was peripheral blood, obtained on day 0 of AZD1222 vaccination. The receptors stem from an adult in good health.

The chain couples TRBV5-1 to TRBJ1-5; D possibly corresponds to TRBD1 (5 bases). Germline V gives CDR1 SGHRS, CDR2 YFSETQ. Trimming removed 0 bases at V and 3 bases at J, with 10 bases between. This CDR3 is built from 15 residues. The CDR3 nucleotides are TGCGCCAGCAGCTTGGGGCAGGGCACCAATCAGCCCCAGCATTTT. This codes for CASSLGQGTNQPQHF.

CDR3 sequence: CASSPLLGLAVSSYNEQFF. The CDR3 coding sequence is TGTGCCAGCAGCCCCCTCTTGGGACTAGCGGTTAGCTCCTACAATGAGCAGTTCTTC. This chain links TRBV14 with TRBJ2-1; TRBD2 agrees at 11 bases. J was trimmed by 0 bases and V by 4 bases; bases with no gene match: 11. Germline V lookup: CDR1 SGHDN, CDR2 FVKESK. The CDR3 is 19 amino acids.

The chain is built from TRBV4-2 and TRBJ1-3, with TRBD1 as a possible D gene (5 bases). Germline V gives CDR1 LGHNA, CDR2 YNFKEQ. This CDR3 region has 15 residues. Trimming left V 1 base short and J 4 bases short, with 11 bases between. DNA for the CDR3: TGTGCCAGCAGCCAAGCGCAGGGCACCGGAAACACCATATATTTT. Amino acids: CASSQAQGTGNTIYF.

This clone was detected a few times. The rearrangement uses TRBV11-2 and TRBJ1-3; tentatively, D is TRBD1 (5 bases). The CDR3 runs 18 residues. Germline V CDR1 and CDR2: SGHAT, FQNNGV. V was trimmed by 3 bases and J by 3 bases, leaving 21 bases between them. The CDR3 nucleotides are TGTGCCAGCAGCTTGGCCCGCCTAGGGGCCGGAGGTGGAAACACCATATATTTT. Protein sequence: CASSLARLGAGGGNTIYF.

The rearrangement links TRBV5-1 to TRBJ2-3, with TRBD1 identical over 9 bases. The V segment lost 0 bases and the J segment 2 bases; nucleotides outside the gene matches: 7. CDR3 length: 17 residues. From germline, CDR1 is SGHRS and CDR2 YFSETQ. This chain's CDR3 is CASSLDRGHFSTDTQYF. The CDR3 region has the DNA TGCGCCAGCAGCTTGGACAGGGGGCATTTCTCCACAGATACGCAGTATTTT.

The chain is built from TRBV10-3 and TRBJ1-5; D possibly corresponds to TRBD1 (6 bases). Per germline, CDR1 ENHRY and CDR2 SYGVKD. The CDR3 runs 13 residues. Deletions cut 4 bases from V and 3 bases from J, with 7 bases between. CDR3 protein: CAISGTVNQPQHF. In nucleotides, the CDR3 is TGTGCCATCAGTGGGACAGTCAATCAGCCCCAGCATTTT.

This rearrangement joins TRBV2 to TRBJ1-5, with D maybe TRBD1 (6 bases). The CDR3 totals 14 residues. Germline CDR1 SNHLY, CDR2 FYNNEI. The germline V and J ends were trimmed by 6 bases and 4 bases, with 13 bases remaining between them. The CDR3 region is CASSGQTPNQPQHF. CDR3 sequence (DNA): TGTGCCAGCAGCGGACAGACCCCTAATCAGCCCCAGCATTTT.

The chain carries TRBV24-1 and TRBJ2-7, with 11 bases that match TRBD2. The CDR3 consists of 16 residues. Looked up from germline, CDR1 is KGHDR and CDR2 is SFDVKD. V dropped 5 bases and J dropped 5; count of bases not matched to a gene: 10. The DNA of the CDR3 is TGTGCCACCAGTGCCGCAAGGGGACTAGCGGTGGACGAGCAGTACTTC. It yields the protein CATSAARGLAVDEQYF.

Remarks on this clone: Other DNA sequences in the sample encode the same CDR3. The rearrangement links TRBV6-5 to TRBJ2-7; 13 bases fit TRBD2. The V gene's germline CDR1 is MNHEY and CDR2 SVGAGI. The CDR3 loop spans 15 amino acids. With V trimmed by 2 bases and J by 2 bases, 0 bases remained unmatched. CDR3 region: CASSYGTSGTYEQYF. The CDR3 region has the DNA TGTGCCAGCAGTTACGGGACTAGCGGGACCTACGAGCAGTACTTC.

This clone was recorded only once. The rearrangement uses TRBV29-1 and TRBJ2-1; no definite D call. Germline V gives CDR1 SQVTM, CDR2 ANQGSEA. V lost 6 bases and J lost 7, with 13 bases in between. This CDR3 is 12 amino acids long. The CDR3 nucleotides are TGCAGCGTCCTGGTGACGGGTAATGAGCAGTTCTTC. Its protein product is CSVLVTGNEQFF.